Listed below are T cell receptor beta chains from one sample, sequenced in a study of blood T cell repertoires in COVID-19. Repertoires were generated with immunoSEQ multiplex PCR, while TCRdb's copy carries only in-frame clones and drops some. The sample has roughly 570,000 clones; approximately 91% are singletons. Material for sequencing was peripheral blood. The receptor source for this set is a woman aged 50 to 60 with COVID-19, enrolled during active disease. CDR3s include the opening cysteine and the closing phenylalanine or tryptophan. Each record gives: J gene, clone size, D gene, V gene, CDR3 protein, CDR3 DNA. The D gene is left open where the match is weak. Expanded clones get a size class; other rows say once, few or many, or leave the size out.

>TRBJ2-3|-|TRBD2|TRBV6-6
CASSYSRRGVSDTQYF
TGTGCCAGCAGTTACTCTAGGCGGGGGGTCTCAGATACGCAGTATTTT
>TRBJ2-7|-|-|TRBV12-5
CASDPRWLVAREQYF
TGTGCTAGTGACCCGAGATGGCTAGTCGCTCGCGAGCAGTACTTC
>TRBJ1-2|once|-|TRBV19
CASSIKGEVNYGYTF
TGTGCCAGTAGTATCAAAGGGGAGGTCAACTATGGCTACACCTTC
>TRBJ2-4|-|TRBD1|TRBV2
CASGRSGTADIQYF
TGTGCCAGCGGTCGTTCGGGGACAGCGGACATTCAGTACTTC
>TRBJ2-7|-|-|TRBV24-1
CATRSGNNEQYF
TGTGCCACCAGGTCGGGGAATAACGAGCAGTACTTC
>TRBJ1-1|-|-|TRBV6-5
CASLRGRNTEAFF
TGTGCCAGTTTACGAGGAAGGAACACTGAAGCTTTCTTT
>TRBJ2-3|-|TRBD2|TRBV6-2/TRBV6-3
CASSYEAGGEDTQYF
TGTGCCAGCAGTTACGAAGCGGGGGGAGAAGATACGCAGTATTTT
>TRBJ1-2|-|-|TRBV29-1
CSVEERGLRYTF
TGCAGCGTTGAGGAAAGGGGTCTACGCTACACCTTC
>TRBJ1-2|-|TRBD1|TRBV6-2/TRBV6-3
CASSYFTGTVDYGYTF
TGTGCCAGCAGTTACTTCACCGGGACAGTTGATTATGGCTACACCTTC
>TRBJ1-2|-|-|TRBV7-2
CASSAVGGPGYGYTF
TGTGCCAGCAGCGCCGTTGGCGGCCCTGGGTATGGCTACACCTTC
>TRBJ2-3|-|TRBD1|TRBV6-5
CASRRDRGTNTQYF
TGTGCCAGCAGAAGGGACAGGGGCACAAATACGCAGTATTTT